These 29 T cell receptor beta chains originate from one sample sequenced in a study of OX40 agonist ivuxolimab in advanced cancers. The data were produced by immunoSEQ multiplex PCR, yet TCRdb's version contains in-frame clones alone and is incomplete. Altogether about 26,000 clones are present, just under 80% being singletons, with the ten largest covering roughly 24%. This material consisted of CD4+ or CD8+ T cells sorted from blood, taken in a trial of the OX40 agonist ivuxolimab. The receptors stem from an adult with an advanced solid tumor such as melanoma, head and neck, liver or kidney cancer.

J is TRBJ2-2 and V is TRBV6-4; no reliable D call. The CDR3 spans 12 residues. Looked up from germline, CDR1 is MRHNA and CDR2 is SNTAGT. Trimming removed 6 bases at V and 3 bases at J, with 5 bases between. This CDR3 is CASSHYTGELFF. DNA of the CDR3: TGTGCCAGCAGCCATTACACCGGGGAGCTGTTTTTT.

The CDR3 loop reads CAIHLTGTGSGYTF. The CDR3 region has the DNA TGTGCCATCCACCTTACCGGGACAGGGAGCGGCTACACCTTC. This chain links TRBV10-3 with TRBJ1-2; TRBD1 matches 9 bases. V was clipped by 8 bases and J by 8 bases; unmatched bases: 12. The CDR3 length is 14 residues. CDR1 is ENHRY and CDR2 is SYGVKD in the germline V gene.

V is TRBV19 and J is TRBJ1-6, with D hard to call. The CDR3 runs 13 residues. Trimming cost V 4 bases and J 14 bases, with 15 bases left between them. Per the germline V gene, CDR1 is LNHDA and CDR2 is SQIVND (reference sequence). CDR3 DNA: TGTGCCAGTAGTAGGCACCCTTTTATGGCCCTCCACTTT. Translation gives CASSRHPFMALHF. The whole variable domain, filled in from reference TRBV19 and TRBJ1-6, reads DGGITQSPKYLFRKEGQNVTLSCEQNLNHDAMYWYRQDPGQGLRLIYYSQIVNDFQKGDIAEGYSVSREKKESFPLTVTSAQKNPTAFYLCASSRHPFMALHFGNGTRLTVT.

This clone was seen at least ten times. V is TRBV4-3 and J is TRBJ2-7; tentatively, D is TRBD2 (6 bases). Germline CDR1 reads LGHNA; CDR2 reads YSLEER. The length of the CDR3 is 14 residues. The ends were cut back, 3 bases at V and 5 bases at J, with 14 bases in the middle. The CDR3 protein is CASSQGGIWDEQYF. The CDR3 DNA reads as TGCGCCAGCAGCCAGGGGGGTATTTGGGACGAGCAGTACTTC.

This clone was detected only a few times. This sequence joins TRBV28 and TRBJ1-1; TRBD1 matches 8 bases. Per the germline V gene, CDR1 is MDHEN and CDR2 is SYDVKM. The CDR3 loop spans 12 amino acids. V lost 6 bases to trimming and J lost 7 bases; unmatched junction nucleotides: 4. CDR3 loop: CASSRTGIEAFF. CDR3 DNA: TGTGCCAGCAGCCGGACAGGGATTGAAGCTTTCTTT.

In its sample, this clone was seen once. This chain joins TRBV21-1 and TRBJ2-7; the table calls TRBD2, which could not be checked here. TRBV21-1 is assigned pseudogene status. CDR3 size: 16 residues. The CDR3 is CASSKSGSGMIREQYF. The CDR3 DNA reads as TGTGCCAGCAGCAAAAGTGGTAGCGGGATGATTAGGGAGCAGTACTTC.

The genes are TRBV7-3 and TRBJ2-2; D uncertain. Germline V gene lookup returns CDR1 SGHTA and CDR2 FQGTGA. The V end was cut by 4 bases, the J end by 1 base, with 10 bases between. The CDR3 has 15 amino acids. DNA of the CDR3: TGTGCCAGCAGCTCCCGGGCCCTGAACACCGGGGAGCTGTTTTTT. Protein product: CASSSRALNTGELFF.

The chain links TRBV7-3 to TRBJ2-3; D is perhaps TRBD1 (6 bases). This CDR3 has 15 residues. Germline CDR1 SGHTA, CDR2 FQGTGA. V lost 1 base and J lost 2, with 10 bases in between. CDR3 in amino acids: CASSLIGGSTDTQYF. Here the CDR3 DNA reads TGTGCCAGCAGCTTAATAGGGGGATCCACAGATACGCAGTATTTT.

The chain combines TRBV27 with TRBJ2-1; possibly TRBD1 for D (5 bases). Germline values: CDR1 MNHEY, CDR2 SMNVEV (reference sequence). Trimming pared 5 bases from V and 4 bases from J, leaving 9 bases between. The CDR3 loop spans 13 amino acids. DNA of the CDR3: TGTGCCAGCAGTACACAGGAGTACAATGAGCAGTTCTTC. This translates into CASSTQEYNEQFF.

This rearrangement joins TRBV7-2 to TRBJ1-3, with unresolved D. There are 14 residues in the CDR3. The germline V gene encodes CDR1 SGHTA and CDR2 FQGNSA. V shed 0 bases and J shed 1 base, with 4 bases lying between them. The CDR3 reads CASSLAGSGNTIYF. The CDR3 DNA is TGTGCCAGCAGCTTAGCAGGGTCTGGAAACACCATATATTTT.

The chain recombines TRBV5-1 with TRBJ2-5; D gene unclear. Per germline, CDR1 SGHRS and CDR2 YFSETQ. This CDR3 spans 12 amino acids. Deletions cut 0 bases from V and 4 bases from J, with 4 bases between. The CDR3 reads CASSLGSETQYF. The DNA for the CDR3 is TGCGCCAGCAGCTTGGGGTCAGAGACCCAGTACTTC.

The J gene is TRBJ2-7, the V gene TRBV27; 9 bases are shared with TRBD2. Germline loops: CDR1 MNHEY, CDR2 SMNVEV (reference sequence). This CDR3 has 15 residues. The J segment lost 0 bases and the V segment lost 4 bases, leaving 4 bases of the junction unmatched. The chain's CDR3 is CASSSLAGISYEQYF. The CDR3 DNA reads as TGTGCCAGCAGTTCGCTAGCGGGAATCTCCTACGAGCAGTACTTC.

The rearrangement joins TRBV5-1 to TRBJ2-3; D is uncertain. V dropped 0 bases and J dropped 6 bases, with 14 bases sitting between them. The CDR3 consists of 15 residues. The germline V gene encodes CDR1 SGHRS and CDR2 YFSETQ. Here the CDR3 reads CASSLEGTDGDTQYF. In DNA form, the CDR3 reads TGCGCCAGCAGCTTGGAGGGTACAGATGGGGATACGCAGTATTTT.

The CDR3 loop is CASSVAFRHQNTGELFF. The CDR3 DNA follows: TGTGCCAGCAGCGTAGCTTTCCGACATCAAAACACCGGGGAGCTGTTTTTT. The rearrangement links TRBV9 to TRBJ2-2; no firm D call. CDR3 size: 17 residues. V lost 0 bases and J 2 bases, leaving 14 bases between the germline ends. Germline V CDR1 and CDR2: SGDLS, YYNGEE.

The CDR3 DNA reads TGCGCCAGCAGCCAACCGGACAGGGCCTACGAGCAGTACTTC. Its protein is CASSQPDRAYEQYF. This chain connects TRBV4-3 to TRBJ2-7; 8 bases match TRBD1. CDR1 and CDR2 (germline): LGHNA, YSLEER. This CDR3 spans 14 amino acids. Trimming at V came to 2 bases and at J to 2 bases, leaving 2 bases not matched to a gene.

V and J are TRBV4-2 and TRBJ2-1; D possibly corresponds to TRBD1 (5 bases). Germline loops: CDR1 LGHNA, CDR2 YNFKEQ. V was shortened by 2 bases and J by 2 bases, with 16 bases between the two germline ends. This CDR3 has 17 residues. CDR3 loop: CASSQRVLQAAYNEQFF. For the CDR3, the DNA is TGTGCCAGCAGCCAAAGGGTATTACAGGCTGCCTACAATGAGCAGTTCTTC.

The gene calls are TRBV29-1 and TRBJ1-1; D call uncertain. Germline V lookup: CDR1 SQVTM, CDR2 ANQGSEA. The germline V and J ends were trimmed by 0 bases and 5 bases, with 13 bases remaining between them. CDR3 length: 14 amino acids. The CDR3 DNA follows: TGCAGCGTTGAAGATGGAATGGGTTGGACTGAAGCTTTCTTT. It yields the protein CSVEDGMGWTEAFF.

The rearrangement joins TRBV27 to TRBJ1-1; D is perhaps TRBD1 (5 bases). Trimming took off 2 bases at V and 5 bases at J, with 12 bases between the two ends. CDR3 length equals 14 residues. Per germline, CDR1 MNHEY and CDR2 SMNVEV (reference sequence). The CDR3 DNA reads TGTGCCAGCAGTTTAGCGGGGGGGTGGACTGAAGCTTTCTTT. This encodes CASSLAGGWTEAFF.

This chain connects TRBV29-1 to TRBJ2-2, with 9 bases lining up with TRBD1. This CDR3 spans 14 amino acids. CDR1 is SQVTM, CDR2 ANQGSEA, per germline. Trimming took 3 bases from V and 6 from J; bases not matched to a gene: 5. The CDR3 sequence: CSVEGQGGSGELFF. The CDR3 coding sequence is TGCAGCGTTGAGGGACAGGGAGGATCCGGGGAGCTGTTTTTT.

The chain couples TRBV7-8 to TRBJ2-7; 11 nucleotides agree with TRBD2. The CDR3 covers 16 residues. Germline loops: CDR1 SGHVS, CDR2 FQNEAQ. Trimming cost V 1 base and J 2 bases; bases outside gene matches: 4. The CDR3 protein is CASSLGLAGGPYEQYF. The CDR3 region has the DNA TGTGCCAGCAGCTTAGGGCTAGCGGGAGGACCCTACGAGCAGTACTTC.

The chain uses TRBV27 and TRBJ1-5; D is perhaps TRBD1 (5 bases). The V gene's germline CDR1 is MNHEY and CDR2 SMNVEV (reference sequence). The length of the CDR3 is 14 residues. Trimming removed 4 bases at V and 5 bases at J, with 12 bases between. CDR3 in amino acids: CASSYAGPYQPQHF. The CDR3 DNA is TGTGCCAGCAGTTATGCAGGGCCGTATCAGCCCCAGCATTTT.

This chain's CDR3 is CASSPRGDGGLGTEAFF. The DNA for the CDR3 is TGTGCCAGCAGCCCGCGGGGTGATGGGGGGCTGGGCACTGAAGCTTTCTTT. The J gene is TRBJ1-1, the V gene TRBV5-8; TRBD1 might be the D (6 bases). Between the trimmed V and J ends, which lost 4 bases and 4 bases, there was a span of 23 bases. The CDR3 has 17 amino acids. The germline V gene encodes CDR1 SGHTS and CDR2 YDEGEE.

The V and J genes are TRBV27 and TRBJ1-4; tentatively, D is TRBD1 (5 bases). Germline CDR1 MNHEY, CDR2 SMNVEV (reference sequence). Trimming cost V 5 bases and J 0 bases, with 10 bases left between them. The CDR3 length is 15 residues. The CDR3 DNA reads TGTGCCAGCAGTCCCGGGACTACAACTAATGAAAAACTGTTTTTT. Encoded protein: CASSPGTTTNEKLFF.

The V and J genes are TRBV27 and TRBJ1-4; 7 nucleotides line up with TRBD1. This CDR3 spans 14 amino acids. V dropped 5 bases and J dropped 8; count of bases not matched to a gene: 8. Germline values: CDR1 MNHEY, CDR2 SMNVEV (reference sequence). The CDR3 here is CASSIQGLDEKLFF. The CDR3 nucleotides read TGTGCCAGCAGTATACAGGGGTTGGACGAAAAACTGTTTTTT.

This clone turned up a few times. The J gene is TRBJ1-5, the V gene TRBV19; D gene unclear. V lost 6 bases and J 3 bases, leaving 15 bases between the germline ends. Germline V CDR1 and CDR2: LNHDA, SQIVND (reference sequence). This CDR3 comprises 15 residues. The CDR3 reads CASSSFDFFNQPQHF. The CDR3 nucleotides read TGTGCCAGTAGCTCCTTCGACTTTTTCAATCAGCCCCAGCATTTT.

This clone was seen a few times. This chain links TRBV30 with TRBJ2-1; D might be TRBD2 (6 bases). Germline CDR1 and CDR2: GTSNPN and SVGIG (reference sequence). CDR3 length: 15 amino acids. Trimming took off 4 bases at V and 4 bases at J, with 17 bases between the two ends. Here the CDR3 DNA reads TGTGCCTGGAAGAGAATAGCGGCCCTATACAATGAGCAGTTCTTC. As protein: CAWKRIAALYNEQFF.

The chain is built from TRBV27 and TRBJ1-5, with 10 nucleotides matching TRBD1. The V gene's germline CDR1 is MNHEY and CDR2 SMNVEV (reference sequence). V was clipped by 9 bases and J by 1 base; unmatched bases: 3. This CDR3 comprises 14 residues. This CDR3 is CASMGQGSNQPQHF. The DNA for the CDR3 is TGTGCCAGTATGGGACAGGGGAGCAATCAGCCCCAGCATTTT.

The gene calls are TRBV28 and TRBJ1-5; 8 bases match TRBD1. This CDR3 region has 12 residues. The V segment lost 6 bases and the J segment 9 bases; nucleotides outside the gene matches: 4. Germline CDR1 reads MDHEN; CDR2 reads SYDVKM. The CDR3 bases are TGTGCCAGCAGGACAGGGGCCCGGCCCCAGCATTTT. Translating gives CASRTGARPQHF.

The chain recombines TRBV7-9 with TRBJ2-3; D unresolved. This CDR3 has 14 amino acids. V lost 2 bases to trimming and J lost 1 base, with 7 bases between them. In germline, CDR1 is SEHNR, CDR2 FQNEAQ (reference sequence). In DNA form, the CDR3 reads TGTGCCAGCAGCTTAATGGCAGGCACAGATACGCAGTATTTT. Protein product: CASSLMAGTDTQYF.